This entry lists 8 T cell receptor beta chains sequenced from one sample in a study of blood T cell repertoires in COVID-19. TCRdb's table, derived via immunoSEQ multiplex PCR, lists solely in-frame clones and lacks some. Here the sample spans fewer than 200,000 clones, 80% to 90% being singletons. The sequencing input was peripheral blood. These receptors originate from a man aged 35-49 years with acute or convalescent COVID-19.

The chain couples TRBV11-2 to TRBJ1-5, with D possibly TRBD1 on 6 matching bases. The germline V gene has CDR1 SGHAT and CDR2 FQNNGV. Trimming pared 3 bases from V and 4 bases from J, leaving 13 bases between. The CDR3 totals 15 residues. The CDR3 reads CASSFGQGRNQPQHF. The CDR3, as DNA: TGTGCCAGCAGCTTTGGTCAGGGGAGAAATCAGCCCCAGCATTTT.

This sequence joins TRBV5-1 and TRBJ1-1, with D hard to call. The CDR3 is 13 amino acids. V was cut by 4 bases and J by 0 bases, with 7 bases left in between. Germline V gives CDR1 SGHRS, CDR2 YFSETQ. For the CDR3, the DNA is TGCGCCAGCAGCCCCATTGTGAACACTGAAGCTTTCTTT. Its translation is CASSPIVNTEAFF.

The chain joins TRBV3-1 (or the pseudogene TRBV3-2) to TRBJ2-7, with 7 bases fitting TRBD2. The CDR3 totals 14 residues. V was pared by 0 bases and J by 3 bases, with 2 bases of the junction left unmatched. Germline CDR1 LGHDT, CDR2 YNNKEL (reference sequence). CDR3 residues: CASSQDGGGYEQYF. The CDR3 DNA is TGTGCCAGCAGCCAAGATGGGGGGGGCTACGAGCAGTACTTC.

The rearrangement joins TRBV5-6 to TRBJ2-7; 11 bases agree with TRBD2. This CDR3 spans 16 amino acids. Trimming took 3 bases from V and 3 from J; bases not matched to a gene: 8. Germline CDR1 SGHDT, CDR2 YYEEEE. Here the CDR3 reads CASSSPPLAGGYEQYF. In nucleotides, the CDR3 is TGTGCCAGCAGCTCTCCCCCCCTAGCGGGGGGCTACGAGCAGTACTTC.

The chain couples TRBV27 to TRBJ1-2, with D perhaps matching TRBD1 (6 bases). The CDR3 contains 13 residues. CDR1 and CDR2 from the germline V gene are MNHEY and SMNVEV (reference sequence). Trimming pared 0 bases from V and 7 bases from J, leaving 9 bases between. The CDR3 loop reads CASSLSTGLGYTF. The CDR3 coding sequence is TGTGCCAGCAGTTTATCAACAGGGCTTGGCTACACCTTC.

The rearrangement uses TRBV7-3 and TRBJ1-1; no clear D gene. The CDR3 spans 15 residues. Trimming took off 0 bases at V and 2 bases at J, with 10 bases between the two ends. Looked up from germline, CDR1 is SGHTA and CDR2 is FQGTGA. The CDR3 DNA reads TGTGCCAGCAGCTTAACCCGGAGTGGCAACACTGAAGCTTTCTTT. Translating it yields CASSLTRSGNTEAFF.

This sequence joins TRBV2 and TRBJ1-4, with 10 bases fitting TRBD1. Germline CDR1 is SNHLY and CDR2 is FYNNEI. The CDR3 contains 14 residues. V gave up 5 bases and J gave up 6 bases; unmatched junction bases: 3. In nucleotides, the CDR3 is TGTGCCAGCAGTCCGGACAGGGGGGATGAAAAACTGTTTTTT. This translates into CASSPDRGDEKLFF.

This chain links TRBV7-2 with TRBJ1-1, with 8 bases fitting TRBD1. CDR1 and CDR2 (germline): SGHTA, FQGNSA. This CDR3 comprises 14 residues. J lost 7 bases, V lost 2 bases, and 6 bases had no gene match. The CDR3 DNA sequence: TGTGCCAGCAGCTTAAGTGGGACAGGATATGAAGCTTTCTTT. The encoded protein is CASSLSGTGYEAFF. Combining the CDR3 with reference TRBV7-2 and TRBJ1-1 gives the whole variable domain GAGVSQSPSNKVTEKGKDVELRCDPISGHTALYWYRQSLGQGLEFLIYFQGNSAPDKSGLPSDRFSAERTGGSVSTLTIQRTQQEDSAVYLCASSLSGTGYEAFFGQGTRLTVV.